These T cell receptor beta chains were read from a single sample in a study of blood T cell repertoires in COVID-19. Generated by immunoSEQ multiplex PCR, the TCRdb table keeps only in-frame clones and is missing some. The table records approximately 300,000 clones, around 90% of them present only once. The sample taken for sequencing was peripheral blood. The receptors were sampled from a woman between 50 and 59 years old who had recovered from COVID-19. CDR3s include the opening cysteine and the closing phenylalanine or tryptophan. D genes are given only for firm matches. Clone size is given for some rows only: seen once, a few or many times, or a class if the clone is expanded.

clone size	V gene	J gene	D gene	CDR3 length	CDR3 DNA	CDR3 protein
NA	TRBV30	TRBJ1-1	NA	14	TGTGCCTGGAGGCCGGGATTTTCACGGACTGAAGCTTTCTTT	CAWRPGFSRTEAFF
NA	TRBV29-1	TRBJ1-4	NA	11	TGCAGCGTTGTATCCAGGGGAAAACTGTTTTTT	CSVVSRGKLFF
once	TRBV6-5	TRBJ2-7	TRBD2	15	TGTGCCAGCAGTTGGGGACTAGCGGGGCCCTACGAGCAGTACTTC	CASSWGLAGPYEQYF
NA	TRBV9	TRBJ2-1	NA	13	TGTGCCAGCAGCTCACGACTAGTCCGCGAGCAGTTCTTC	CASSSRLVREQFF
NA	TRBV19	TRBJ1-2	TRBD1	15	TGTGCCAGTAGTACTAGGACAGGAGCTAACTATGGCTACACCTTC	CASSTRTGANYGYTF
NA	TRBV5-1	TRBJ1-1	NA	14	TGCGCCAGCAGCTTGCGCAGGGATGGGACTGAAGCTTTCTTT	CASSLRRDGTEAFF
NA	TRBV28	TRBJ2-7	NA	14	TGTGCCAGCAGTTTTATGGGAGGACGCTACGAGCAGTACTTC	CASSFMGGRYEQYF
NA	TRBV30	TRBJ1-1	NA	10	TGTGCCGGAACTCGGGTCGAAGCTTTCTTT	CAGTRVEAFF
NA	TRBV21-1	TRBJ2-3	NA	16	TGTGCCAGCAGCAAGGTAATAGCGGGAGATTATTATACGCAGTATTTT	CASSKVIAGDYYTQYF
NA	TRBV9	TRBJ1-2	NA	13	TGTGCCAGCAGCGTAGATTGGGGGGGCGGCTACACCTTC	CASSVDWGGGYTF
many	TRBV29-1	TRBJ1-2	TRBD1	15	TGCAGCGTACCGGGACAGGGGCTAGTGAACTATGGCTACACCTTC	CSVPGQGLVNYGYTF
NA	TRBV28	TRBJ2-7	TRBD1	14	TGTGCCAGCAGTGAAACAGGGGGCCTCTACGAGCAGTACTTC	CASSETGGLYEQYF
NA	TRBV19	TRBJ2-7	NA	12	TGTGCCAGTAGTGGGGGGACTGCCGAGCAGTACTTC	CASSGGTAEQYF
NA	TRBV5-1	TRBJ1-4	NA	14	TGCGCCAGCAGCTTGGAAGGCGGGGGGGAAAAACTGTTTTTT	CASSLEGGGEKLFF
once	TRBV29-1	TRBJ1-2	NA	15	TGCAGCGTTGAAGGGTTTTGGGGACACGACTATGGCTACACCTTC	CSVEGFWGHDYGYTF
NA	TRBV7-9	TRBJ1-4	NA	14	TGTGCCAGCAGCTTAAATACAGGGCGGGAAAAACTGTTTTTT	CASSLNTGREKLFF
NA	TRBV15	TRBJ2-1	NA	16	TGTGCCACCAGCAGATTTTACGGGGTCTCCTACAATGAGCAGTTCTTC	CATSRFYGVSYNEQFF